This TCR beta chain was sequenced during a study of blood T cell repertoires in COVID-19. This clone was seen once. Clones were sequenced by immunoSEQ multiplex PCR, and TCRdb holds only the in-frame ones, with some missing. The sample has about 260,000 clones, over 75% seen once. This CDR3 is built from 14 residues. V lost 3 bases to trimming and J lost 2 bases; unmatched junction nucleotides: 3. Germline-derived CDR1 and CDR2 are KGHSH and LQKENI. V gene TRBV18 combines with J gene TRBJ2-5, with TRBD2 identical over 7 bases. Sequenced material: peripheral blood. The TCR comes from a human donor in a cohort sampled during active COVID-19. The CDR3 bases are TGTGCCAGCTCACCCGTTAGCGGGCAAGAGACCCAGTACTTC. Its protein product is CASSPVSGQETQYF.